The sequence of this T cell receptor beta chain was determined in a study of OX40 agonist ivuxolimab in advanced cancers. Trimming left V 3 bases short and J 0 bases short, with 7 bases between. The CDR3 consists of 15 residues. The germline V gene has CDR1 SGHRS and CDR2 YFSETQ. In its sample, this clone was seen a few times. Assay used: immunoSEQ multiplex PCR; TCRdb lists only in-frame clones, some missing. The data contain around 40,000 clones, about 88% of them singletons. The chain is built from TRBV5-1 and TRBJ1-6; D ambiguous. The clonotype originates from an adult with an advanced solid tumor such as melanoma, head and neck, liver or kidney cancer. The sequencing used CD4+ or CD8+ T cells sorted from blood, collected in a trial of the OX40 agonist ivuxolimab. Here the CDR3 reads CASSSSGSYNSPLHF. The CDR3 bases are TGCGCCAGCAGCTCATCCGGCTCCTATAATTCACCCCTCCACTTT.